The TCR beta chain under discussion was sequenced for a study of CD8+ T cells in alopecia areata. Overall study results and limits: Patients shared TCRs less clearly than mice did, possibly owing to HLA. Amid tofacitinib therapy, many expanded lesional clones stayed present in scalp and blood. Tofacitinib significantly reduced both scalp clonality and expanded CD8+ clones among the top 100.

The treatment: oral pan-JAK inhibitor, 5-10 mg twice daily. RNA extraction was followed by reverse transcription into cDNA, which acted as the sequencing template. The data were produced by immunoSEQ multiplex PCR, yet TCRdb's version contains in-frame clones alone and is incomplete. The sample lists about 210,000 clones; 35% to 40% were seen once. The V gene's germline CDR1 is SGHTA and CDR2 FQGNSA. CDR3 length: 14 amino acids. Trimming took 1 base from V and 2 from J, leaving 8 bases between them. Comment on this clone: The antigen is undetermined. Other DNA sequences in the sample encode the same CDR3.

The clonotype was recovered from a human donor with alopecia areata. V is TRBV7-2 and J is TRBJ1-1; D is uncertain. The sample in question was CD4+ T cells sorted from blood, obtained around week 34, from a patient treated with tofacitinib. CDR3 amino acids: CASSLGPLNTEAFF. The CDR3 DNA reads as TGTGCCAGCAGCTTAGGTCCCCTAAACACTGAAGCTTTCTTT.